This T cell receptor (beta chain) was profiled in a study of T cells in Graves' hyperthyroidism and ophthalmopathy. The CDR3 runs to 15 residues. V was pared by 5 bases and J by 5 bases, with 18 bases between. Fresh 10 ml peripheral blood yielded PBMCs. RNA transcripts served as the template for amplifying TCR beta CDR3 regions. The TCR CDR3 first-round RT-PCR relied on the HTBI primer set. TCRdb fed the multiplex PCR reads into MiXCR, producing one record per CDR3 protein. There are about 480,000 distinct CDR3 sequences in the sample; over 13% occur only once, and 15% to 20% lies in the top ten. This clonotype has ten or more counts. The target antigen is unknown. Study-wide results and caveats: The model made its ophthalmopathy prediction, and onset followed a median approximately six months later. In simple terms, a model built on 13 V-J features told ophthalmopathy apart from stable hyperthyroidism.

Specimen: blood. This receptor was taken from a young woman with Graves' hyperthyroidism. The chain employs TRBV12-3 or TRBV12-4 and TRBJ1-2; possible D gene TRBD1, 6 bases. The CDR3 coding sequence is TGTGCCAGCAGTCTGCACCCCGGGACAAGTTATGGCTACACCTTC. Its protein is CASSLHPGTSYGYTF.